Listed below are T cell receptor beta chains from one sample, sequenced in a study of regulatory T cells in long-lasting Graves disease. TCRdb re-derived calls from the multiplex PCR reads in MiXCR, one entry per CDR3 protein. The table includes 620,000 or so distinct CDR3 sequences, 16% detected once. This sample was shared with a second study, whose subject was T cells in Graves' hyperthyroidism and ophthalmopathy.

The sample in question was peripheral blood mononuclear cells (PBMCs), obtained at new diagnosis, from a patient treated with antithyroid drugs. All receptors come from a woman in her twenties or thirties with Graves disease. Each CDR3 is given with its conserved first and last residue. Each record gives: V gene, D gene, J gene, clone size, CDR3 protein, CDR3 DNA. A D gene is named only where the DNA matches it firmly. Clone size is not always given. Where it is, it says once, few, many or a class for expanded clones.

TRBV28	NA	TRBJ2-1	few	CASSNPPEIYNEQFF	TGTGCCAGCAGTAATCCGCCAGAAATCTACAATGAGCAGTTCTTC
TRBV7-9	NA	TRBJ2-1	many	CASSLELTASSYNEQFF	TGTGCCAGCAGCTTAGAGTTGACAGCAAGCTCCTACAATGAGCAGTTCTTC
TRBV19	NA	TRBJ2-5	few	CASSIGRLVQETQYF	TGTGCCAGTAGTATAGGGCGACTAGTCCAAGAGACCCAGTACTTC
TRBV6-1	TRBD1	TRBJ2-7	many	CASSLLSGTGTYEQYF	TGTGCCAGCTCACTCCTGTCCGGGACAGGGACCTACGAGCAGTACTTC
TRBV7-2	NA	TRBJ2-3	NA	CASNPVGGGTDTQYF	TGTGCCAGCAACCCAGTGGGTGGGGGCACAGATACGCAGTATTTT
TRBV29-1	TRBD2	TRBJ2-5	many	CSYSGTMETQYF	TGCAGCTATTCCGGGACTATGGAGACCCAGTACTTC
TRBV2	TRBD2	TRBJ2-1	many	CATAGVGNEQFF	TGTGCCACAGCGGGAGTTGGTAATGAGCAGTTCTTC
TRBV15	NA	TRBJ1-4	few	CATSRGGDNEKLFF	TGTGCCACCAGCAGAGGAGGGGATAATGAAAAACTGTTTTTT
TRBV6-1	TRBD1	TRBJ1-3	many	CASNDRGYGNTIYF	TGTGCCAGCAACGACAGGGGATATGGAAACACCATATATTTT
TRBV28	NA	TRBJ1-1	many	CASSRGGETNTEAFF	TGTGCCAGCAGTAGAGGCGGGGAGACGAACACTGAAGCTTTCTTT
TRBV6-1	TRBD1	TRBJ1-1	many	CASSRDRVMNTEAFF	TGTGCCAGCAGTAGAGACAGGGTCATGAACACTGAAGCTTTCTTT
TRBV20-1	NA	TRBJ2-1	many	CSASFAESSYNEQFF	TGCAGTGCTAGTTTCGCGGAAAGCTCCTACAATGAGCAGTTCTTC
TRBV6-2/TRBV6-3	TRBD2	TRBJ2-5	NA	CASSWGGRAQETQYF	TGTGCCAGCAGTTGGGGCGGGAGGGCACAAGAGACCCAGTACTTC
TRBV7-2	NA	TRBJ2-5	NA	CASTLRRGPETQYF	TGTGCCAGCACCCTACGACGTGGGCCGGAGACCCAGTACTTC
TRBV2	NA	TRBJ2-3	many	CASSEGISDTQYF	TGTGCCAGCAGTGAAGGGATTTCAGATACGCAGTATTTT
TRBV20-1	NA	TRBJ2-7	NA	CSARDHRSGLTYEQYF	TGCAGTGCTAGAGATCACAGGAGCGGGTTGACCTACGAGCAGTACTTC
TRBV5-1	TRBD2	TRBJ2-1	many	CASSLWGTTSGSYNEQFF	TGCGCCAGCAGCTTGTGGGGAACGACTAGCGGATCCTACAATGAGCAGTTCTTC
TRBV15	NA	TRBJ2-3	few	CATSRGVGGQSTDTQYF	TGTGCCACCAGCAGAGGTGTGGGGGGGCAAAGCACAGATACGCAGTATTTT
TRBV2	TRBD2	TRBJ2-5	few	CASSSASGALGETQYF	TGTGCCAGCAGCTCGGCTAGCGGGGCCCTCGGCGAGACCCAGTACTTC
TRBV12-3/TRBV12-4	NA	TRBJ1-4	NA	CASSKQPPGGLGEKLFF	TGTGCCAGCAGTAAGCAACCGCCGGGGGGGCTGGGTGAAAAACTGTTTTTT
TRBV2	NA	TRBJ2-7	many	CASRDWSSYEQYF	TGTGCCAGCAGGGACTGGTCCTCCTACGAGCAGTACTTC
TRBV20-1	NA	TRBJ1-1	NA	CSARDPAEDEAFF	TGCAGTGCTAGAGATCCGGCGGAGGATGAAGCTTTCTTT
TRBV6-1	NA	TRBJ2-1	few	CASRNNGGTYNEQFF	TGTGCCAGCAGGAACAACGGGGGTACCTACAATGAGCAGTTCTTC
TRBV20-1	TRBD2	TRBJ2-3	NA	CSASLTSGSTDTQYF	TGCAGTGCTAGTCTGACTAGCGGAAGCACAGATACGCAGTATTTT
TRBV2	TRBD2	TRBJ2-7	many	CASTGAGTYEQYF	TGTGCCAGCACGGGAGCGGGAACCTACGAGCAGTACTTC
TRBV9	NA	TRBJ2-3	many	CASSPQSRTQYF	TGTGCCAGCAGCCCCCAATCAAGGACGCAGTATTTT
TRBV19	NA	TRBJ2-1	NA	CASRTVGAYNEQFF	TGTGCCAGTAGGACTGTCGGGGCTTACAATGAGCAGTTCTTC
TRBV3-1	TRBD2	TRBJ2-3	NA	CASGLAGGWDTQYF	TGTGCCAGCGGGTTAGCGGGAGGCTGGGATACGCAGTATTTT
TRBV6-4	NA	TRBJ2-7	few	CASSDQEGGLIYF	TGTGCCAGCAGCGACCAGGAGGGAGGCCTCATCTACTTC
TRBV7-8	TRBD1	TRBJ2-1	NA	CASSLSPDRGLNEQFF	TGTGCCAGCAGCTTATCCCCGGACAGGGGGTTGAATGAGCAGTTCTTC
TRBV27	NA	TRBJ1-2	few	CASSFSRGARGYTF	TGTGCCAGCAGTTTCTCGCGCGGGGCGCGAGGCTACACCTTC
TRBV20-1	NA	TRBJ2-3	NA	CSASVHADTQYF	TGCAGTGCTAGTGTCCATGCAGATACGCAGTATTTT
TRBV6-1	NA	TRBJ1-1	many	CASRTTGPNTEAFF	TGTGCCAGCAGAACCACAGGACCGAACACTGAAGCTTTCTTT
TRBV3-1	TRBD1	TRBJ1-1	NA	CASSLSTGGAFF	TGTGCCAGCAGCTTATCAACAGGGGGAGCTTTCTTT